The following is a TCR beta chain sequence with its context. Its antigen is undetermined. The data originate from a study of T-cell reconstitution after alpha-beta-depleted transplantation in children. Construction of the TCRbeta library involved unique molecular identifiers. TCRdb reanalysed the PCR reads using MiXCR and keeps one entry per CDR3 protein. The table shows 100,000 or so distinct CDR3 sequences, with approximately 8% occurring only once. Study-level results: By about two months after transplant, alpha-beta T cells reportedly arose from several hundred graft clones that had expanded. Newly generated T cells supplied most T-cell counts and diversity one year post-transplant.

The germline CDR1 and CDR2 sequences are SGHVS and FQNEAQ. V trimming: 5 bases; J trimming: 1 base; junction bases outside the gene matches: 9. The CDR3 is 16 amino acids. Sequenced material: PBMCs, taken before TCRalphabeta/CD19-depleted stem cell transplant. The J gene is TRBJ1-1, the V gene TRBV7-8; 8 nucleotides agree with TRBD1. This sequence was found in a boy between 2 and 10 years old with acute lymphoblastic leukemia, due to receive a stem cell transplant. CDR3 sequence: CASSLQTGVKNTEAFF. DNA of the CDR3: TGTGCCAGCAGCCTCCAGACAGGGGTTAAGAACACTGAAGCTTTCTTT.